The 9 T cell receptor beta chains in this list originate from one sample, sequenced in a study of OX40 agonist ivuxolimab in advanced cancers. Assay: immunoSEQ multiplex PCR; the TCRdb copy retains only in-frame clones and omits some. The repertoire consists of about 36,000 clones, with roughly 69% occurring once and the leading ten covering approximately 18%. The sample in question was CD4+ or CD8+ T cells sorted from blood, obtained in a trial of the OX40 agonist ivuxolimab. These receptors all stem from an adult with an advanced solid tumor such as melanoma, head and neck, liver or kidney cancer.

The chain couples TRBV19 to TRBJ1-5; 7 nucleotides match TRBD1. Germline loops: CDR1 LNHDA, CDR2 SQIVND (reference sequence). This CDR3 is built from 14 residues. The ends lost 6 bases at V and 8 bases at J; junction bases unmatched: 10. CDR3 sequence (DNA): TGTGCCAGTAGCAGGGGGGGTCTGGACGAGCCCCAGCATTTT. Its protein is CASSRGGLDEPQHF. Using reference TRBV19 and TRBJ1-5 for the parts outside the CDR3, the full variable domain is DGGITQSPKYLFRKEGQNVTLSCEQNLNHDAMYWYRQDPGQGLRLIYYSQIVNDFQKGDIAEGYSVSREKKESFPLTVTSAQKNPTAFYLCASSRGGLDEPQHFGDGTRLSIL.

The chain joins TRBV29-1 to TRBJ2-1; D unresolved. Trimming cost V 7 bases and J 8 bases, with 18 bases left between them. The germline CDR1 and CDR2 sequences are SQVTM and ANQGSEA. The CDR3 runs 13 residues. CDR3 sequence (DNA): TGCAGCGCTCCTGTAGGGTTTCGGGATGAGCAGTTCTTC. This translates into CSAPVGFRDEQFF.

The CDR3 region is CASSEMGQGSNEQFF. DNA of the CDR3: TGTGCCAGCAGCGAAATGGGACAGGGTTCGAATGAGCAGTTCTTC. The chain employs TRBV6-1 and TRBJ2-1; TRBD1 agrees at 9 bases. Germline CDR1 is MNHNS and CDR2 is SASEGT. J lost 7 bases, V lost 6 bases, and 10 bases had no gene match. This CDR3 is built from 15 residues.

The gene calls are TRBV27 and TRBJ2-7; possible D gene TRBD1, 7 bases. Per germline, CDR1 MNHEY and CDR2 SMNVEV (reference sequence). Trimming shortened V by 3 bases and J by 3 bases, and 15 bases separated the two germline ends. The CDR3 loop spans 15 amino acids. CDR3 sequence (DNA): TGTGCCAGCAGTTTTCAGGGGGGTCACTACTACGAGCAGTACGTC. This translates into CASSFQGGHYYEQYV.

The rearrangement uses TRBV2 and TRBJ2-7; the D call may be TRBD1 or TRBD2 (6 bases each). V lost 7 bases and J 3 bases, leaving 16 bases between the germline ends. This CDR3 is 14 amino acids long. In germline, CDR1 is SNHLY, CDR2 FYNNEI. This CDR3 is CASTPGGHHYEQYF. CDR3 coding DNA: TGTGCCAGCACCCCCGGGGGACACCACTACGAGCAGTACTTC.

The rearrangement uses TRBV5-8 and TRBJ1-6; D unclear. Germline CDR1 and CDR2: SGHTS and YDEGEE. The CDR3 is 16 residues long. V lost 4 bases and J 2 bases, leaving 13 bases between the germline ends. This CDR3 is CASSAEAGTYNSPLHF. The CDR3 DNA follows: TGTGCCAGCAGCGCGGAAGCAGGAACCTATAATTCACCCCTCCACTTT. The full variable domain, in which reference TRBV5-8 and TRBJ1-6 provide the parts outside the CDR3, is EAGVTQSPTHLIKTRGQQATLRCSPISGHTSVYWYQQALGLGLQFLLWYDEGEERNRGNFPPRFSGRQFPNYSSELNVNALELEDSALYLCASSAEAGTYNSPLHFGNGTRLTVT.

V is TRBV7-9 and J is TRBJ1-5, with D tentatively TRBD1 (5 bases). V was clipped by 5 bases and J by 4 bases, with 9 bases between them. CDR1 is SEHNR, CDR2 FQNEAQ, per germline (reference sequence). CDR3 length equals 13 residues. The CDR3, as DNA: TGTGCCAGCAGCCAACAGGCTAATCAGCCCCAGCATTTT. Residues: CASSQQANQPQHF.

DNA for the CDR3: TGTGCCAGCAGCAGGGACAATTATCAGCCCCAGCATTTT. As protein: CASSRDNYQPQHF. This rearrangement joins TRBV7-9 to TRBJ1-5, with a weak D call TRBD1 (6 bases). The germline gives CDR1 SEHNR, CDR2 FQNEAQ (reference sequence). Trimming left V 5 bases short and J 5 bases short, with 10 bases between. This CDR3 has 13 amino acids.

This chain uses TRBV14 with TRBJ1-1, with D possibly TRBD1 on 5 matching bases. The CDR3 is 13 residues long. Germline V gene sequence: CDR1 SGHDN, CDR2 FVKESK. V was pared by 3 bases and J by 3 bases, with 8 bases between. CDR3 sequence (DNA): TGTGCCAGCAGCCAGGGGACGGACACTGAAGCTTTCTTT. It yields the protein CASSQGTDTEAFF.